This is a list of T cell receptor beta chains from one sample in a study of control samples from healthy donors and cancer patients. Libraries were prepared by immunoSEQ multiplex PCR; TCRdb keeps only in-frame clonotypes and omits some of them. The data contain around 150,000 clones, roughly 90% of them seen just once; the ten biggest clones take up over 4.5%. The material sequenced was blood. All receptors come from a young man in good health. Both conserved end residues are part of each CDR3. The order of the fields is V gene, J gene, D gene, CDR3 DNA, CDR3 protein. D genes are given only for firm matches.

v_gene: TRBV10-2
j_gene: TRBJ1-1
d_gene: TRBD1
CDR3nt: TGCGCCAGCAGTGGTCGAGGTCGACAGGGGAACACTGAAGCTTTCTTT
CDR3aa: CASSGRGRQGNTEAFF

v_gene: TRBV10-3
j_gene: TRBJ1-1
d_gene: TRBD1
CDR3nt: TGTGCCATCAGCACAGGGGGTGGCACTGAAGCTTTCTTT
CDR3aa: CAISTGGGTEAFF

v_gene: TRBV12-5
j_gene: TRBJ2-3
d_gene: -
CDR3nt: TGTGCTAGTGGTACCGGGGGCACAGATACGCAGTATTTT
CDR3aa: CASGTGGTDTQYF

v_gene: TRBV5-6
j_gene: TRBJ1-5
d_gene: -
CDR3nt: TGTGCCAGCAGCTTGGGACAGCTCAATCAGCCCCAGCATTTT
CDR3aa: CASSLGQLNQPQHF

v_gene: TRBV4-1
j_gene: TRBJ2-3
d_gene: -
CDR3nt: TGCGCCAGCAGCCAAGCGGAGGGGGACACAGATACGCAGTATTTT
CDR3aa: CASSQAEGDTDTQYF

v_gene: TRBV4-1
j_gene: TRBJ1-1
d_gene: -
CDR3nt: TGCGCCAGCAGCCACCCAACCTTAAACACTGAAGCTTTCTTT
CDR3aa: CASSHPTLNTEAFF

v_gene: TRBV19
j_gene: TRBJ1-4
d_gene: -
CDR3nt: TGTGCCAGTAGTAGCGGGGCGGTTGCTGAAAAACTGTTTTTT
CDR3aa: CASSSGAVAEKLFF

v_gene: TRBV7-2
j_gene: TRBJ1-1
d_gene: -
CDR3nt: TGTGCCAGCAGCCTGGGACACCAGAACACTGAAGCTTTCTTT
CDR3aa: CASSLGHQNTEAFF

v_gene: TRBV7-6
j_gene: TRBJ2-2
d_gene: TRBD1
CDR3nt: TGTGCCAGCAGCCTTAGATCGGGACAGGGGGCCCCCGGGGAGCTGTTTTTT
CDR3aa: CASSLRSGQGAPGELFF

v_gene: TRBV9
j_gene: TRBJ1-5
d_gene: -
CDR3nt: TGTGCCAGCAGCGTCAGCCAAGGGGTGACCAATCAGCCCCAGCATTTT
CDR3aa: CASSVSQGVTNQPQHF

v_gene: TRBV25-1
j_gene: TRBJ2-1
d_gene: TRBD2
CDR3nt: TGTGCCAGCAGTGTCCCTGGACTAGCAGATGAGCAGTTCTTC
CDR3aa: CASSVPGLADEQFF

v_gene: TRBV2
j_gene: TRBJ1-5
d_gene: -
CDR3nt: TGTGCCAGCAGTGAAGGAAGGGGACTGATGGACCATCAGCCCCAGCATTTT
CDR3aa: CASSEGRGLMDHQPQHF

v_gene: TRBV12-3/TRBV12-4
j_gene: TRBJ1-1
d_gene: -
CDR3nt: TGTGCCAGCAGTTTGTTGGGGGGGGCTTTCTTT
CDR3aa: CASSLLGGAFF

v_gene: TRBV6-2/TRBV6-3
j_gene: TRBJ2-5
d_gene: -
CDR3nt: TGTGCCAGCAGTCAAGTTAGACTGCCCCAAGAGACCCAGTACTTC
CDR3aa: CASSQVRLPQETQYF

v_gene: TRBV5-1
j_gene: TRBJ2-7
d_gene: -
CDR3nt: TGCGCCAGCAGCACGGCCTCCGGGACGCACTACGAGCAGTACTTC
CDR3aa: CASSTASGTHYEQYF

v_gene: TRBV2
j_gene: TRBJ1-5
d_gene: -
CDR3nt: TGTGCCAGCAGTGAAGGCAGGGGTTTTCAGCCCCAGCATTTT
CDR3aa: CASSEGRGFQPQHF

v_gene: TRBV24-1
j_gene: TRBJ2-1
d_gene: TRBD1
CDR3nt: TGTGCCACCAGTGATTTTGGACAGGGGGCTAATAATGAGCAGTTCTTC
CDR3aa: CATSDFGQGANNEQFF

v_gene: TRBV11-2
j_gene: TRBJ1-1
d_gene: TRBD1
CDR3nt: TGTGCCAGCAGCTCGAAGTTGGGGGCCAGGGGGACTGAAGCTTTCTTT
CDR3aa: CASSSKLGARGTEAFF

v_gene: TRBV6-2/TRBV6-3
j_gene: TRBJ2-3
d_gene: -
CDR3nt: TGTGCCAGCAGTCAAACAGCGGATACGCAGTATTTT
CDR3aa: CASSQTADTQYF